This T cell receptor beta chain came from a study of blood T cells in healthy people across ages. Study findings and constraints: With unsorted PBMCs, a conclusive comparison of naive versus antigen-experienced cells was not possible.

V was clipped by 7 bases and J by 2 bases, with 11 bases between them. In germline, CDR1 is SQVTM, CDR2 ANQGSEA. This CDR3 contains 13 residues. Concerning this clonotype: As yet, its antigen is unknown.

The donors, all healthy, were Caucasians living in Russia, aged about 6 to 90. Whenever a sample was processed, at least 6 million PBMCs were isolated. It was with a sample-barcoded 5' primer and a J-beta primer mix that a second PCR of about 6 to 12 cycles was run. One entry per CDR3 protein, called by TCRdb with MiXCR from the 5' RACE reads. This table has under 1 million distinct CDR3 sequences, approximately 44% appearing once. This receptor was identified in a man aged 55-75 years in good health. The J gene is TRBJ1-4, the V gene TRBV29-1; possibly TRBD1 for D (5 bases). Input material: blood. The CDR3, as DNA: TGCAGCGGGACACTGGGGACTAATGAAAAACTGTTTTTT. This sequence encodes CSGTLGTNEKLFF.